Given below is one TCR beta chain in context. The antigen it recognizes is unknown. No qualities accompany the bases; no much larger clone lies one base away. The library was produced with the immunoSEQ multiplex PCR assay. Imported from immuneACCESS, the table was reduced by TCRdb to in-frame sequences with V and J called. These copies leave out some clones; in studies compared against another copy, an unresolved V gene accounts for under half, and the cause of the remainder is not known. The sample table holds approximately 90,000 clones, of which approximately 86% were seen once. In total, the top ten clones hold around 21% of the sample. This record belongs to a study of control samples from healthy donors and cancer patients (dated by TCRdb to about 2020). The germline V gene sets CDR1 to KGHDR and CDR2 to SFDVKD. The CDR3 has 13 amino acids, counting the end cysteine and phenylalanine. Only CDR3 DNA is held: 39 bases, read in frame from base 1. Trimming at the junction amounts to 0 bases on V and 8 bases on J, and the germline ends lie 9 bases apart.

Sequencing used blood. Recombination joined TRBV24-1 with TRBJ1-2; TRBD1 is a weak D gene call, 5 bases matching. This clonotype was obtained from a man aged 25-45 years in good health. At the DNA level, the sequence is TGTGCCACCAGTGATTTGCACTGGGGGGGCTACACCTTC. The translation is CATSDLHWGGYTF.